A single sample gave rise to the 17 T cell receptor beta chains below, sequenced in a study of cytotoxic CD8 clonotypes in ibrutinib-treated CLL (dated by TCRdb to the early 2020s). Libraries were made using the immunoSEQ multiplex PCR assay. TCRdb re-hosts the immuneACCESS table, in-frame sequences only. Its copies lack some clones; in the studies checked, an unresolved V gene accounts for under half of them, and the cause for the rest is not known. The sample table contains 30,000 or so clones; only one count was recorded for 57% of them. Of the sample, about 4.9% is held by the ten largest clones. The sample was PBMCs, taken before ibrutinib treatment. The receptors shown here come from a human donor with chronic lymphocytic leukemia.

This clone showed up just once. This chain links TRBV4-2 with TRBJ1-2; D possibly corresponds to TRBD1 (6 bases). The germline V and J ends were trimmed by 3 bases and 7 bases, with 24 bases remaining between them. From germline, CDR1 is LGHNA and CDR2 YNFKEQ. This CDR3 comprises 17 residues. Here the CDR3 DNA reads TGTGCCAGCAGCCATCCAGAGAGGGGGGCAGGGTTGCTTGGCTACACCTTC. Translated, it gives CASSHPERGAGLLGYTF.

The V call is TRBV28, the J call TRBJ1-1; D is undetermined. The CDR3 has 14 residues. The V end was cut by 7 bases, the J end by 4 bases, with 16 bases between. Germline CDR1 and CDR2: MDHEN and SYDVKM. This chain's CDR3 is CASIRGSLGTEAFF. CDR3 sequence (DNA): TGTGCCAGCATCCGAGGGAGTTTGGGCACTGAAGCTTTCTTT.

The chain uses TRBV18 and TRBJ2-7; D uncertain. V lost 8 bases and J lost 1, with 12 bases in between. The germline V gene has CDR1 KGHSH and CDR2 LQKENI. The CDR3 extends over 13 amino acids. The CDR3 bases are TGTGCCAGCGCCCAAACAGTTTCCTACGAGCAGTACTTC. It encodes CASAQTVSYEQYF.

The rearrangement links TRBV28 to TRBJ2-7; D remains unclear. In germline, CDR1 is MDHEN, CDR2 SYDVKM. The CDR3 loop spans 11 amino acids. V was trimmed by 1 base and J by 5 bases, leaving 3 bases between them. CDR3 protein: CASSLLDEQYF. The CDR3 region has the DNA TGTGCCAGCAGTTTATTGGACGAGCAGTACTTC.

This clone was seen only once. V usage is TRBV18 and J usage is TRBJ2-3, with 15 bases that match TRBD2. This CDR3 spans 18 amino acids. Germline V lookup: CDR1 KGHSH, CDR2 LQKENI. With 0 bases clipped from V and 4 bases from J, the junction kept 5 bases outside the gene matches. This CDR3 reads CASSPPRGLAGGPDTQYF. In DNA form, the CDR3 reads TGTGCCAGCTCACCACCACGAGGACTAGCGGGAGGGCCAGATACGCAGTATTTT. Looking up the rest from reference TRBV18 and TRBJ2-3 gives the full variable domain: NAGVMQNPRHLVRRRGQEARLRCSPMKGHSHVYWYRQLPEEGLKFMVYLQKENIIDESGMPKERFSAEFPKEGPSILRIQQVVRGDSAAYFCASSPPRGLAGGPDTQYFGPGTRLTVL.

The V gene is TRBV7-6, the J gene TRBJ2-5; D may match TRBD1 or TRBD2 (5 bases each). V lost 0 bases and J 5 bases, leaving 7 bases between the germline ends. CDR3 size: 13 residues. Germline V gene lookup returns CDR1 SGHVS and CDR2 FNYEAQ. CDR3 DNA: TGTGCCAGCAGCTTAGCCGGGACCGAGACCCAGTACTTC. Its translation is CASSLAGTETQYF. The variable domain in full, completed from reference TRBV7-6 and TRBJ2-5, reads GAGVSQSPRYKVTKRGQDVALRCDPISGHVSLYWYRQALGQGPEFLTYFNYEAQQDKSGLPNDRFSAERPEGSISTLTIQRTEQRDSAMYRCASSLAGTETQYFGPGTRLLVL.

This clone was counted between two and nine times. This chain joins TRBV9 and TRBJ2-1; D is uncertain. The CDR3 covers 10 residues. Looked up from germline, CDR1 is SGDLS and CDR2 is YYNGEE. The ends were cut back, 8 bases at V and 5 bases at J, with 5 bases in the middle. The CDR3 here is CARPHNEQFF. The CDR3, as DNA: TGTGCCAGACCACACAATGAGCAGTTCTTC.

CDR3 sequence reads: CASSTRQGRTDTQYF. For the CDR3, the DNA is TGTGCCAGCAGCACCCGACAGGGGCGCACAGATACGCAGTATTTT. V usage is TRBV7-6 and J usage is TRBJ2-3; 8 nucleotides line up with TRBD1. Germline V gene data show CDR1 as SGHVS and CDR2 as FNYEAQ. V gave up 5 bases and J gave up 1 base; unmatched junction bases: 5. The CDR3 is 15 amino acids.

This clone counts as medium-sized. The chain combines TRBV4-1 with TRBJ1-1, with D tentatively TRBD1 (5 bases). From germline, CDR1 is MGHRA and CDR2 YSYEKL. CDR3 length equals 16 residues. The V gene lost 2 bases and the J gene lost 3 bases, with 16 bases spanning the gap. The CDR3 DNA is TGCGCCAGCAGCCAACAGGGTACCCTAACGTACACTGAAGCTTTCTTT. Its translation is CASSQQGTLTYTEAFF.

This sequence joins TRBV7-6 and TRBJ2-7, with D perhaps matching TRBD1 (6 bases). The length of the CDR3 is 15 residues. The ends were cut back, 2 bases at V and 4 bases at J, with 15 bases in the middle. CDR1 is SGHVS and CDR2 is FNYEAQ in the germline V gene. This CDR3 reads CASSLTGHADYEQYF. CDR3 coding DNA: TGTGCCAGCAGCTTAACGGGACACGCAGATTACGAGCAGTACTTC.

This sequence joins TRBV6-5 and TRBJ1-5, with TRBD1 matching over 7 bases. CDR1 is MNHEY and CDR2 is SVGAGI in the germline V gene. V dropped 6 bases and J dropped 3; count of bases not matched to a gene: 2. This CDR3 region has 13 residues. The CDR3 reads CASRDRNNQPQHF. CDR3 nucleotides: TGTGCCAGCAGGGACAGGAACAATCAGCCCCAGCATTTT.

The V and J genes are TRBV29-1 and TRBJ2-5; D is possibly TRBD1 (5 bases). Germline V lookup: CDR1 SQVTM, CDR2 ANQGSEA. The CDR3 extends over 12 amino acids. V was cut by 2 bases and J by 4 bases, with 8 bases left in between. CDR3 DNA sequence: TGCAGCGTTGAAAAAGGGGTAGAGACCCAGTACTTC. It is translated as CSVEKGVETQYF.

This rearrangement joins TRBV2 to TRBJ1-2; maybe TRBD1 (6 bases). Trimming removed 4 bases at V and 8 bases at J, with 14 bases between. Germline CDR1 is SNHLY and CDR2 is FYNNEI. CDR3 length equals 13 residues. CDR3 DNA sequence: TGTGCCAGCAGTGGGACAGTATCTGGCGGCTACACCTTC. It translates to CASSGTVSGGYTF.

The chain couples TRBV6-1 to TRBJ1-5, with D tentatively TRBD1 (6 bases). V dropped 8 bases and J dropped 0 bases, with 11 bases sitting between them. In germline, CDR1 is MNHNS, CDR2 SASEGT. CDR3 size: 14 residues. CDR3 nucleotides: TGTGCCAGCGCGGACAGTTATAGCAATCAGCCCCAGCATTTT. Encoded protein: CASADSYSNQPQHF.

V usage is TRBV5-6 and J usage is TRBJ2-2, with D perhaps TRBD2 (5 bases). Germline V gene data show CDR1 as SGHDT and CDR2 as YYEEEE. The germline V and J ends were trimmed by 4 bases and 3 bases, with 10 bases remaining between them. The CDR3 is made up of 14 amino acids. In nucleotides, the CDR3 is TGTGCCAGCAGCACGGGGATGGACACCGGGGAGCTGTTTTTT. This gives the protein CASSTGMDTGELFF.

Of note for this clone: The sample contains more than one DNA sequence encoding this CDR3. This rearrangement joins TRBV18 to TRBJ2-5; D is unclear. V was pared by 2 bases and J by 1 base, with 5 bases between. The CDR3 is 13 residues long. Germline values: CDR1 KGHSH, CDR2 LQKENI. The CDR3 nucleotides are TGTGCCAGCTCACCAGGACCCCAAGAGACCCAGTACTTC. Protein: CASSPGPQETQYF. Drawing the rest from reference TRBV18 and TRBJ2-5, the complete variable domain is NAGVMQNPRHLVRRRGQEARLRCSPMKGHSHVYWYRQLPEEGLKFMVYLQKENIIDESGMPKERFSAEFPKEGPSILRIQQVVRGDSAAYFCASSPGPQETQYFGPGTRLLVL.

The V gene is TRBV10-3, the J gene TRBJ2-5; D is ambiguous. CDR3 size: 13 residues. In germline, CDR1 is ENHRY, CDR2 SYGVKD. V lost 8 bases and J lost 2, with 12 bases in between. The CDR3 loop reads CAIASGLQETQYF. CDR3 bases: TGTGCCATCGCGAGTGGGTTACAAGAGACCCAGTACTTC.